Presented here are 5 T cell receptor beta chains from one specimen sequenced in a study of blood T cells in healthy people across ages. A second PCR, run for about 7 to 11 cycles, used a sample-barcoded 5' primer plus a J-beta primer mix. TCRdb used MiXCR to reprocess the 5' RACE reads, holding one entry per CDR3 protein. The sample lists some 670,000 distinct CDR3 sequences; over 40% were seen once. Sample: blood. Receptors originate from a woman over 75 in good health.

For this clonotype: Since a much larger clone is just one base distant, this may be a read error. The rearrangement uses TRBV28 and TRBJ2-7, with D unclear. Germline values: CDR1 MDHEN, CDR2 SYDVKM. This CDR3 contains 15 residues. This CDR3 is CASKRRLEKAHEQCF. The CDR3 coding sequence is TGTGCCAGCAAGCGAAGGCTAGAAAAGGCCCACGAGCAGTGCTTC.

The chain has TRBV7-2 and TRBJ2-7; D may be TRBD2 (5 bases). CDR1 is SGHTA, CDR2 FQGNSA, per germline. This CDR3 contains 15 residues. V lost 1 base to trimming and J lost 3 bases, with 13 bases between them. The chain's CDR3 is CASSLELSRGYEQYF. The CDR3 coding sequence is TGTGCCAGCAGCTTAGAACTAAGCCGGGGCTACGAGCAGTACTTC.

This clonotype was observed a handful of times. This chain links TRBV5-1 with TRBJ2-5, with D tentatively TRBD1 (6 bases). V shed 3 bases and J shed 5 bases, with 14 bases lying between them. The V gene's germline CDR1 is SGHRS and CDR2 YFSETQ. The CDR3 covers 14 residues. The CDR3 is CASSSQQGQETQYF. As DNA, the CDR3 is TGCGCCAGCAGCTCGCAACAGGGTCAGGAGACCCAGTACTTC.

In this sample, this clonotype turned up many times. The chain carries TRBV28 and TRBJ2-3; 9 nucleotides agree with TRBD1. This CDR3 has 15 amino acids. CDR1 MDHEN and CDR2 SYDVKM come from the germline V gene. Trimming removed 7 bases from V and 3 bases from J; junction bases left unmatched: 8. CDR3 region: CASTSQGARTDTQYF. The CDR3 nucleotides read TGTGCCAGCACCTCACAGGGGGCGCGGACAGATACGCAGTATTTT.

This clonotype was seen only a few times. The CDR3 coding sequence is TGTGCCAGCAGGGAAACCGGGACAGGGCCGTTCTTC. Amino acids: CASRETGTGPFF. The chain employs TRBV2 and TRBJ2-1, with 9 nucleotides matching TRBD1. CDR1 SNHLY and CDR2 FYNNEI come from the germline V gene. The CDR3 spans 12 residues. V lost 6 bases to trimming and J lost 15 bases; unmatched junction nucleotides: 9. The whole variable domain, remainder taken from reference TRBV2 and TRBJ2-1, is EPEVTQTPSHQVTQMGQEVILRCVPISNHLYFYWYRQILGQKVEFLVSFYNNEISEKSEIFDDQFSVERPDGSNFTLKIRSTKLEDSAMYFCASRETGTGPFFGPGTRLTVL.